The T cell receptor beta chain under discussion was sequenced for a study of blood T cell dynamics during melanoma immunotherapy. Points from the study as a whole: Immune-effector CD8+ cells best matched cell-free DNA CDR3 sequences and were most clonal.

This sample's time point: week 3, after first cycle of checkpoint inhibitor. Prior systemic cancer therapy, immunosuppressant use and other active malignancies excluded patients. With regard to this clone: Its cognate antigen is unknown.

Per the germline V gene, CDR1 is MNHEY and CDR2 is SMNVEV (reference sequence). Trimming cost V 5 bases and J 6 bases, with 17 bases left between them. This CDR3 comprises 16 residues. Sequenced by immunoSEQ multiplex PCR; TCRdb stores in-frame clones only, minus some. The sample totals some 74 clones. This sequence joins TRBV27 and TRBJ1-6; a possible D gene is TRBD1 (6 bases). This material consisted of naive CD8+ T cells from blood, taken from a patient treated with checkpoint blockade. The sequence was obtained from a human donor with melanoma. The CDR3 is CASSRQDLAINSPLHF. In DNA form, the CDR3 reads TGTGCCAGCAGTCGACAGGACTTAGCAATTAATTCACCCCTCCACTTT.